This T cell receptor beta chain was profiled in a study of a mutant IDH1 vaccine in newly diagnosed glioma. Study details: Patients got their first vaccination 4-6 weeks after radiotherapy alone, or with temozolomide cycles.

The time point: week 5, during vaccination. Vaccine doses each comprised 300 ug of mutant IDH1 20-mer peptide, with topical imiquimod. New WHO grade 3 or 4 astrocytomas that were IDH1-mutant and ATRX-lost occurred in the donors. Note on this clone: Antigen specificity is unknown.

The table came from immunoSEQ multiplex PCR; TCRdb's copy has only in-frame clones and leaves some out. The table has 75,000 to 80,000 clones, 75% to 95% seen once. J gave up 7 bases and V 0 bases, and 4 bases lay outside the gene matches. Germline V lookup: CDR1 WNHNN, CDR2 SYGVQD (reference sequence). The CDR3 runs to 14 residues. Points from the study as a whole: Shifts in the top peripheral T cell clonotypes seemed unrelated to pseudoprogression.

Sample: PBMCs, taken from a glioma patient whose treatment included an IDH1 peptide vaccine. This receptor was identified in a woman aged 45-59 years with glioma. This rearrangement joins TRBV10-1 to TRBJ1-2; 8 bases fit TRBD1. Written as DNA, the CDR3 is TGCGCCAGCAGTGAGTCGACAGGGGCAGGTGGCTACACCTTC. Amino acids: CASSESTGAGGYTF.